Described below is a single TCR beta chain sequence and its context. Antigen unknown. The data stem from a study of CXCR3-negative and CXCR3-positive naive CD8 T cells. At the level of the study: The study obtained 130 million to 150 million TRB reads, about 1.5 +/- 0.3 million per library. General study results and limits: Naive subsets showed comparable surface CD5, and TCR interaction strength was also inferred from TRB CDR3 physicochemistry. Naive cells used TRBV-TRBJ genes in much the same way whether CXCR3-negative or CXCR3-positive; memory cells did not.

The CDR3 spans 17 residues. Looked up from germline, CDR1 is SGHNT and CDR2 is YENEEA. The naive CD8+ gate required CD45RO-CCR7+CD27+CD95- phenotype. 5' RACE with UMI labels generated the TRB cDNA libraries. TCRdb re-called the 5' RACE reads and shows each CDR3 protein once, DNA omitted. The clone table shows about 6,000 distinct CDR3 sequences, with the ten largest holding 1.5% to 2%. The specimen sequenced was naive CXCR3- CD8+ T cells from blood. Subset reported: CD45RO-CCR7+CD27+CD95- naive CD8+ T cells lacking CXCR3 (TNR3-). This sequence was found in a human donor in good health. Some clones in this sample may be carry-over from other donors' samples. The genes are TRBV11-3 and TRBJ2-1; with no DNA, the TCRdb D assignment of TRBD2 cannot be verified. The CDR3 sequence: CASSLESGRIVNNEQFF.